This is a list of T cell receptor beta chains from one sample in a study of Siglec-9 on CD8 T cells in melanoma. Sequenced by immunoSEQ multiplex PCR; TCRdb stores in-frame clones only, minus some. The sample has approximately 35,000 clones; around 81% are singletons. Input material: Siglec-9- CD8+ T cells sorted from blood. These TCRs come from a human donor in good health. Each CDR3 is given with its conserved first and last residue. A D gene is named only where the DNA matches it firmly. Expanded clones get a size class; other rows say once, few or many, or leave the size out.

V gene: TRBV9; J gene: TRBJ2-5; clone size: .; D gene: TRBD2; CDR3 DNA: TGTGCCAGCAGCGTAAGGAGGGGAGGGACTGGAGAGACCCAGTACTTC; CDR3 protein: CASSVRRGGTGETQYF
V gene: TRBV11-2; J gene: TRBJ2-7; clone size: .; D gene: TRBD1; CDR3 DNA: TGTGCCAGCAGCAGCACCGGGACAGGGACATACGAGCAGTACTTC; CDR3 protein: CASSSTGTGTYEQYF
V gene: TRBV27; J gene: TRBJ2-7; clone size: .; D gene: TRBD2; CDR3 DNA: TGTGCCAGCAGCCCAAGCGGGACCTACGAGCAGTACTTC; CDR3 protein: CASSPSGTYEQYF
V gene: TRBV5-1; J gene: TRBJ2-5; clone size: .; D gene: TRBD2; CDR3 DNA: TGCGCCAGCAGCTTGTCGAGCGGGAGCACAGAGACCCAGTACTTC; CDR3 protein: CASSLSSGSTETQYF
V gene: TRBV2; J gene: TRBJ2-3; clone size: .; D gene: .; CDR3 DNA: TGTGCCAGCAGTGAAGAATGGGAAATTAGCACAGATACGCAGTATTTT; CDR3 protein: CASSEEWEISTDTQYF
V gene: TRBV15; J gene: TRBJ2-1; clone size: once; D gene: .; CDR3 DNA: TGTGCCACCAGCAGAGATTTGGCCCGGAACAATGAGCAGTTCTTC; CDR3 protein: CATSRDLARNNEQFF
V gene: TRBV6-1; J gene: TRBJ1-2; clone size: .; D gene: .; CDR3 DNA: TGTGCCAGCAGTGAACTGGTGGAGGGAATTGGCTACACCTTC; CDR3 protein: CASSELVEGIGYTF
V gene: TRBV5-1; J gene: TRBJ2-2; clone size: .; D gene: .; CDR3 DNA: TGCGCCAGCAGCACGGGCCGACTCTCGGATAACACCGGGGAGCTGTTTTTT; CDR3 protein: CASSTGRLSDNTGELFF
V gene: TRBV5-1; J gene: TRBJ1-1; clone size: .; D gene: TRBD1; CDR3 DNA: TGCGCCAGCAGCTTGGAGGGGGCTATGTACACTGAAGCTTTCTTT; CDR3 protein: CASSLEGAMYTEAFF
V gene: TRBV7-6; J gene: TRBJ2-3; clone size: .; D gene: .; CDR3 DNA: TGTGCCAGCAGCTTAAGGGGGGAAATGACTAGCACAGATACGCAGTATTTT; CDR3 protein: CASSLRGEMTSTDTQYF
V gene: TRBV7-3; J gene: TRBJ2-6; clone size: .; D gene: .; CDR3 DNA: TGTGCCAGCAGCCCAGTGGGTGGCGGGGCCAACGTCCTGACTTTC; CDR3 protein: CASSPVGGGANVLTF
V gene: TRBV11-3; J gene: TRBJ1-1; clone size: .; D gene: .; CDR3 DNA: TGTGCCAGCAGCCCAGCCGCGATAGAAGCTTTCTTT; CDR3 protein: CASSPAAIEAFF
V gene: TRBV5-1; J gene: TRBJ2-5; clone size: .; D gene: TRBD2; CDR3 DNA: TGCGCCAGCCGACTAGCGGGAGGCGGGGAGACCCAGTACTTC; CDR3 protein: CASRLAGGGETQYF
V gene: TRBV4-2; J gene: TRBJ2-1; clone size: few; D gene: TRBD2; CDR3 DNA: TGTGCCAGCAGCCAAGAGGGGCGGGGGGGCTACAATGAGCAGTTCTTC; CDR3 protein: CASSQEGRGGYNEQFF
V gene: TRBV5-6; J gene: TRBJ2-5; clone size: .; D gene: .; CDR3 DNA: TGTGCCAGCAGCTTAGGAAGCAGCCAGACCCAGTACTTC; CDR3 protein: CASSLGSSQTQYF
V gene: TRBV7-2; J gene: TRBJ2-7; clone size: .; D gene: .; CDR3 DNA: TGTGCCAGCAGCTTAGCCCGGGGGGCCGGGTACGAGCAGTACTTC; CDR3 protein: CASSLARGAGYEQYF
V gene: TRBV4-1; J gene: TRBJ2-3; clone size: .; D gene: .; CDR3 DNA: TGCGCCAGCAGCCTCATAGTGGGGGGACACTCGCTTGGGGAAGATACGCAGTATTTT; CDR3 protein: CASSLIVGGHSLGEDTQYF
V gene: TRBV4-1; J gene: TRBJ2-2; clone size: few; D gene: .; CDR3 DNA: TGCGCCAGCAGTGAGGGGCCTCTTTATGACGGGGAGCTGTTTTTT; CDR3 protein: CASSEGPLYDGELFF
V gene: TRBV7-9; J gene: TRBJ1-3; clone size: .; D gene: .; CDR3 DNA: TGTGCCAGCAGCTTATTCGGCAGCTCTGGAAACACCATATATTTT; CDR3 protein: CASSLFGSSGNTIYF
V gene: TRBV21-1; J gene: TRBJ2-7; clone size: once; D gene: .; CDR3 DNA: TGTGCCAGCAGCGAGGACAGGACCTACGAGCAGTACTTC; CDR3 protein: CASSEDRTYEQYF
V gene: TRBV28; J gene: TRBJ1-2; clone size: .; D gene: .; CDR3 DNA: TGTGCCAGCAGTTTATTCCGGACGGGGGCCCATGGCTACACCTTC; CDR3 protein: CASSLFRTGAHGYTF
V gene: TRBV4-2; J gene: TRBJ1-5; clone size: few; D gene: TRBD1; CDR3 DNA: TGTGCCAGCAGCCAAGTTAGGGGGCTGGAGCCCCAGCATTTT; CDR3 protein: CASSQVRGLEPQHF
V gene: TRBV11-2; J gene: TRBJ2-4; clone size: .; D gene: TRBD1; CDR3 DNA: TGTGCCAGCAGCTGGGACAGGGAAAACATTCAGTACTTC; CDR3 protein: CASSWDRENIQYF
V gene: TRBV27; J gene: TRBJ1-1; clone size: .; D gene: .; CDR3 DNA: TGTGCCAGCACAACCGGGACACAGGCCAGCGGCACTGAAGCTTTCTTT; CDR3 protein: CASTTGTQASGTEAFF
V gene: TRBV11-3; J gene: TRBJ1-3; clone size: .; D gene: .; CDR3 DNA: TGTGCCAGCAGCTTAATCGACAGTGATGGAAACACCATATATTTT; CDR3 protein: CASSLIDSDGNTIYF
V gene: TRBV27; J gene: TRBJ2-7; clone size: .; D gene: .; CDR3 DNA: TGTGCCAGCAGTAGATCTACGAGCTCCTACGAGCAGTACTTC; CDR3 protein: CASSRSTSSYEQYF
V gene: TRBV2; J gene: TRBJ1-2; clone size: once; D gene: .; CDR3 DNA: TGTGCCAGCAGTGATCAGGGTATTTATGGCTACACCTTC; CDR3 protein: CASSDQGIYGYTF
V gene: TRBV27; J gene: TRBJ1-4; clone size: .; D gene: .; CDR3 DNA: TGTGCCAGCAGCCTCCGGATGGGAACCATTAATGAAAAACTGTTTTTT; CDR3 protein: CASSLRMGTINEKLFF
V gene: TRBV11-2; J gene: TRBJ1-2; clone size: .; D gene: TRBD1; CDR3 DNA: TGTGCCAGCAGCCTAACGGGACAGGTCTATGGCTACACCTTC; CDR3 protein: CASSLTGQVYGYTF
V gene: TRBV5-1; J gene: TRBJ2-3; clone size: .; D gene: .; CDR3 DNA: TGCGCCAGCAGCTTGACCCCGTCCGAAAACACAGATACGCAGTATTTT; CDR3 protein: CASSLTPSENTDTQYF
V gene: TRBV5-6; J gene: TRBJ1-1; clone size: .; D gene: .; CDR3 DNA: TGTGCCAGCAGCTTGGAGGGGTTGAACACTGAAGCTTTCTTT; CDR3 protein: CASSLEGLNTEAFF
V gene: TRBV6-6; J gene: TRBJ1-5; clone size: .; D gene: .; CDR3 DNA: TGTGCCAGCAGTTACCCAGGGGTCAATCAGCCCCAGCATTTT; CDR3 protein: CASSYPGVNQPQHF
V gene: TRBV18; J gene: TRBJ2-7; clone size: .; D gene: .; CDR3 DNA: TGTGCCAGCTCCCCCGTAAAGGCGGGCGAGCAGTACTTC; CDR3 protein: CASSPVKAGEQYF
V gene: TRBV4-1; J gene: TRBJ2-1; clone size: .; D gene: .; CDR3 DNA: TGCGCCAGCAGCCAAGAATCCCCACCGCCCGCCTACAATGAGCAGTTCTTC; CDR3 protein: CASSQESPPPAYNEQFF
V gene: TRBV27; J gene: TRBJ2-1; clone size: once; D gene: .; CDR3 DNA: TGTGCCAGCAGTCCCGCAGGCGGCCCTTACAATGAGCAGTTCTTC; CDR3 protein: CASSPAGGPYNEQFF
V gene: TRBV7-6; J gene: TRBJ2-7; clone size: .; D gene: .; CDR3 DNA: TGTGCCAGCAGCTTAGGAGAGGCACCCTACGAGCAGTACTTC; CDR3 protein: CASSLGEAPYEQYF
V gene: TRBV15; J gene: TRBJ2-5; clone size: .; D gene: .; CDR3 DNA: TGTGCCACCAGCAGAGGGGACTCGCAAGAGACCCAGTACTTC; CDR3 protein: CATSRGDSQETQYF
V gene: TRBV4-2; J gene: TRBJ2-5; clone size: .; D gene: TRBD1; CDR3 DNA: TGTGCCAGCAGCCAAGTTGGACAGGGGGACGAGACCCAGTACTTC; CDR3 protein: CASSQVGQGDETQYF
V gene: TRBV4-1; J gene: TRBJ2-2; clone size: few; D gene: TRBD2; CDR3 DNA: TGCGCCAGCAGGACTAGCGGGTCCGGGGAGCTGTTTTTT; CDR3 protein: CASRTSGSGELFF
V gene: TRBV6-9; J gene: TRBJ1-2; clone size: .; D gene: .; CDR3 DNA: TGTGCCAGCAGTTACTCGGAGGGAGATGGCTACACCTTC; CDR3 protein: CASSYSEGDGYTF
V gene: TRBV5-6; J gene: TRBJ2-7; clone size: .; D gene: .; CDR3 DNA: TGTGCCAGCAGCTTGGGTCCGAACCTATCCTACGAGCAGTACTTC; CDR3 protein: CASSLGPNLSYEQYF
V gene: TRBV13; J gene: TRBJ2-3; clone size: .; D gene: TRBD2; CDR3 DNA: TGTGCCAGCAGCCACGGGAGGGCCACAGATACGCAGTATTTT; CDR3 protein: CASSHGRATDTQYF
V gene: TRBV19; J gene: TRBJ1-1; clone size: .; D gene: .; CDR3 DNA: TGTGCCAGTAGTATATCGGGCGGAAACACTGAAGCTTTCTTT; CDR3 protein: CASSISGGNTEAFF
V gene: TRBV28; J gene: TRBJ2-7; clone size: .; D gene: .; CDR3 DNA: TGTGCCAGCAGCTTAGGGGACCCCTACGAGCAGTACTTC; CDR3 protein: CASSLGDPYEQYF
V gene: TRBV15; J gene: TRBJ2-2; clone size: once; D gene: .; CDR3 DNA: TGTGCCACCGCGTTGGGGACGAACACCGGGGAGCTGTTTTTT; CDR3 protein: CATALGTNTGELFF
V gene: TRBV19; J gene: TRBJ2-5; clone size: .; D gene: .; CDR3 DNA: TGTGCCAGTAGTATTGGGGCAGGGGGGTCGGAGACCCAGTACTTC; CDR3 protein: CASSIGAGGSETQYF
V gene: TRBV19; J gene: TRBJ1-1; clone size: .; D gene: .; CDR3 DNA: TGTGCCAGTAGTCTCCCAGGAGCGACTGAAGCTTTCTTT; CDR3 protein: CASSLPGATEAFF
V gene: TRBV11-2; J gene: TRBJ2-7; clone size: .; D gene: TRBD2; CDR3 DNA: TGTGCCAGCAGCTCCCGGGGGGAGGCACAGTACTTC; CDR3 protein: CASSSRGEAQYF
V gene: TRBV7-9; J gene: TRBJ2-5; clone size: once; D gene: TRBD1; CDR3 DNA: TGTGCCAGCAGCTTAGTTCGTCCGGACAGGGGTCAAGAGACCCAGTACTTC; CDR3 protein: CASSLVRPDRGQETQYF
V gene: TRBV19; J gene: TRBJ2-7; clone size: .; D gene: .; CDR3 DNA: TGTGCCAGTAGTATTTTTGCGAGCTCCTACGAGCAGTACTTC; CDR3 protein: CASSIFASSYEQYF
V gene: TRBV5-1; J gene: TRBJ2-7; clone size: once; D gene: TRBD1; CDR3 DNA: TGCGCCAGCAGCTTGTCGGCACCCGGGACAGTCTCCTACGAGCAGTACTTC; CDR3 protein: CASSLSAPGTVSYEQYF
V gene: TRBV5-8; J gene: TRBJ2-1; clone size: .; D gene: TRBD1; CDR3 DNA: TGTGCCAGCACCCTTAGGGACAGGGGGCTCAATGAGCAGTTCTTC; CDR3 protein: CASTLRDRGLNEQFF
V gene: TRBV7-8; J gene: TRBJ2-5; clone size: .; D gene: .; CDR3 DNA: TGTGCCAGCAGCTTACTCAATGAAGTTATTGAAGAGACCCAGTACTTC; CDR3 protein: CASSLLNEVIEETQYF
V gene: TRBV10-1; J gene: TRBJ1-2; clone size: .; D gene: .; CDR3 DNA: TGCGCCAGCAGCCCGAGCGGGTCTGACTATGGCTACACCTTC; CDR3 protein: CASSPSGSDYGYTF
V gene: TRBV30; J gene: TRBJ2-2; clone size: .; D gene: .; CDR3 DNA: TGTGCCTGGAGCCCCTGGGCCGGGGAGCTGTTTTTT; CDR3 protein: CAWSPWAGELFF
V gene: TRBV13; J gene: TRBJ1-1; clone size: .; D gene: .; CDR3 DNA: TGTGCCAGCAGCTTAGGCGTAGGAATGAACACTGAAGCTTTCTTT; CDR3 protein: CASSLGVGMNTEAFF